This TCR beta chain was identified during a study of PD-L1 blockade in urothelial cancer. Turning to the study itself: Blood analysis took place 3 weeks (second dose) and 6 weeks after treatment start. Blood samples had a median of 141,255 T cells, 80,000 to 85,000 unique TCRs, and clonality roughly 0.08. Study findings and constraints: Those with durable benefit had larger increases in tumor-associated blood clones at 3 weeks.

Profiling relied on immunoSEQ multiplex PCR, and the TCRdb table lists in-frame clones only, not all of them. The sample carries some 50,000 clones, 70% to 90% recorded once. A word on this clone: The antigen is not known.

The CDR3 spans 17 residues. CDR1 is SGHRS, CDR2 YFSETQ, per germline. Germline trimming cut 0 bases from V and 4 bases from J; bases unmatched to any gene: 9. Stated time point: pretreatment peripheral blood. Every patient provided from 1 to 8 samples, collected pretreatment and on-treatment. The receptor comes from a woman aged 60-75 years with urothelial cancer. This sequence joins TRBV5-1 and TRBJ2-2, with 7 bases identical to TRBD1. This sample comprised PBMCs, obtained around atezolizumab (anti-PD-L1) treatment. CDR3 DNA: TGCGCCAGCAGCTTGGGGGACAGACCCCGGGCCACCGGGGAGCTGTTTTTT. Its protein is CASSLGDRPRATGELFF.